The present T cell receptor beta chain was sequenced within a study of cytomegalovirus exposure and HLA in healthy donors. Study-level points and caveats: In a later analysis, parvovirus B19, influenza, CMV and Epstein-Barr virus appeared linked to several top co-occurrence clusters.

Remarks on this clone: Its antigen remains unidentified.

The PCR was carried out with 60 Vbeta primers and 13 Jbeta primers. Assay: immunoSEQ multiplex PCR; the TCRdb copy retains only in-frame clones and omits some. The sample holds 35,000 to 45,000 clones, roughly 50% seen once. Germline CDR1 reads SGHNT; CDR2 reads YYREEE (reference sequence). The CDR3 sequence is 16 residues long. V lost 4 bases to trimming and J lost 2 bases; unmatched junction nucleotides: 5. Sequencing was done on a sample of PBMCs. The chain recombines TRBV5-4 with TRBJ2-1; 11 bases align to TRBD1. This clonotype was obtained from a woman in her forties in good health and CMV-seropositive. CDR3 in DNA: TGTGCCAGCAGCCTGTTGGGACAGGGGGCCTACAATGAGCAGTTCTTC. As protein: CASSLLGQGAYNEQFF.